Presented here are 11 T cell receptor beta chains from one specimen sequenced in a study of human T cells and chemical hapten exposure. Sample time point: pre-sensitization, week 0. Treatment indicated: therapeutic diphenylcyclopropenone sensitization with weekly scalp DPC. A single record per CDR3 protein comes from TCRdb applying MiXCR to the RACE reads. The sample lists more than 250,000 distinct CDR3 sequences, over 8% occurring once. Material: whole blood, obtained in connection with sensitization to the hapten diphenylcyclopropenone (DPC). These receptors were obtained from a woman between 35 and 50 years old with alopecia areata. Some clones in this sample may be carry-over from other donors' samples.

This chain uses TRBV6-5 with TRBJ2-5, with a possible D match to TRBD2 (6 bases). V was pared by 2 bases and J by 1 base, with 14 bases between. Germline assignment: CDR1 MNHEY and CDR2 SVGAGI. CDR3 length equals 16 residues. CDR3 nucleotides: TGTGCCAGCAGTTACGAGCGGGCGGGTGGCCAAGAGACCCAGTACTTC. Translation: CASSYERAGGQETQYF.

This clonotype has just a few counts. This chain joins TRBV12-5 and TRBJ2-1; 11 bases are shared with TRBD2. V lost 6 bases and J lost 8; bases outside the gene matches: 3. The V gene's germline CDR1 is LGHNT and CDR2 FRNRAP. This CDR3 has 13 amino acids. CDR3 DNA: TGTGCTAGTGGACTAGCGGGAGCCTATGAGCAGTTCTTC. Residues: CASGLAGAYEQFF. Full variable domain (missing parts from reference TRBV12-5 and TRBJ2-1): DARVTQTPRHKVTEMGQEVTMRCQPILGHNTVFWYRQTMMQGLELLAYFRNRAPLDDSGMPKDRFSAEMPDATLATLKIQPSEPRDSAVYFCASGLAGAYEQFFGPGTRLTVL.

This chain connects TRBV5-1 to TRBJ2-7, with TRBD2 identical over 7 bases. This CDR3 region has 14 residues. The V and J ends lost 2 bases and 5 bases, in that order; junction bases with no gene match: 7. Per germline, CDR1 SGHRS and CDR2 YFSETQ. The CDR3: CASSFTSDPHEQYF. CDR3 sequence (DNA): TGCGCCAGCAGCTTCACTAGCGATCCCCACGAGCAGTACTTC.

This clonotype came up many times. The chain uses TRBV29-1 and TRBJ2-7; 11 bases agree with TRBD1. CDR1 SQVTM and CDR2 ANQGSEA come from the germline V gene. This CDR3 spans 14 amino acids. V gave up 8 bases and J gave up 4 bases; unmatched junction bases: 10. This CDR3 is CSTSTGTGGYEQYF. CDR3 DNA sequence: TGCAGCACTTCTACCGGGACAGGGGGATACGAGCAGTACTTC.

This clonotype was counted at least ten times. For the CDR3, the DNA is TGTGCCAGCAGCCAGAGACATTCCTACGAGCAGTACTTC. This sequence encodes CASSQRHSYEQYF. This sequence joins TRBV7-2 and TRBJ2-7; D not certain. V was clipped by 5 bases and J by 1 base, with 9 bases between them. CDR3 length equals 13 residues. Germline V gives CDR1 SGHTA, CDR2 FQGNSA.

This chain connects TRBV27 to TRBJ2-3; D gene ambiguous. Trimming pared 2 bases from V and 0 bases from J, leaving 9 bases between. CDR1 is MNHEY, CDR2 SMNVEV, per germline (reference sequence). The CDR3 length is 15 residues. CDR3 sequence (DNA): TGTGCCAGCAGTTTAATGGGTGCTAGCACAGATACGCAGTATTTT. Its protein is CASSLMGASTDTQYF.

This sequence joins TRBV2 and TRBJ2-6; D is unresolved. CDR3 size: 14 residues. Trimming removed 6 bases at V and 2 bases at J, with 8 bases between. CDR1 is SNHLY and CDR2 is FYNNEI in the germline V gene. CDR3 in amino acids: CASSARTGANVLTF. The CDR3 nucleotides read TGTGCCAGCAGCGCTAGGACTGGGGCCAACGTCCTGACTTTC.

The chain joins TRBV7-9 to TRBJ1-5; 8 bases are shared with TRBD1. V trimming: 5 bases; J trimming: 7 bases; junction bases outside the gene matches: 7. The CDR3 extends over 14 amino acids. Germline V gene lookup returns CDR1 SEHNR and CDR2 FQNEAQ (reference sequence). The CDR3 sequence: CASSRTGPEQPQHF. CDR3 nucleotide sequence: TGTGCCAGCAGCCGGACAGGGCCGGAACAGCCCCAGCATTTT.

This clonotype was picked up many times. The chain links TRBV7-2 to TRBJ2-7, with D possibly TRBD2 on 6 matching bases. Per the germline V gene, CDR1 is SGHTA and CDR2 is FQGNSA. V was cut by 1 base and J by 5 bases, with 15 bases left in between. This CDR3 comprises 15 residues. This CDR3 is CASSLEGGEFNEQYF. Written as DNA, the CDR3 is TGTGCCAGCAGCTTAGAGGGCGGGGAATTCAACGAGCAGTACTTC. Complete variable domain (other parts from reference TRBV7-2 and TRBJ2-7): GAGVSQSPSNKVTEKGKDVELRCDPISGHTALYWYRQSLGQGLEFLIYFQGNSAPDKSGLPSDRFSAERTGGSVSTLTIQRTQQEDSAVYLCASSLEGGEFNEQYFGPGTRLTVT.

This clonotype was detected only a few times. This chain uses TRBV27 with TRBJ2-2, with D hard to call. Trimming removed 3 bases at V and 7 bases at J, with 12 bases between. Germline V gene sequence: CDR1 MNHEY, CDR2 SMNVEV (reference sequence). The CDR3 covers 14 residues. This CDR3 is CASSFEEVGGELFF. Here the CDR3 DNA reads TGTGCCAGCAGTTTCGAAGAGGTTGGCGGGGAGCTGTTTTTT.

This clonotype has a handful of counts. The chain is built from TRBV27 and TRBJ2-7, with D unclear. The CDR3 sequence is 14 residues long. V lost 8 bases, J lost 0 bases, and 14 bases lay in between. CDR1 MNHEY and CDR2 SMNVEV come from the germline V gene (reference sequence). The CDR3, as DNA: TGTGCCAGCTCGGTTATAATGAGCTCCTACGAGCAGTACTTC. It yields the protein CASSVIMSSYEQYF.